These 6 T cell receptor beta chains came from one sample sequenced in a study of identical twins. TCRdb reprocessed the 5' RACE reads with MiXCR, giving one entry per CDR3 protein. The sample consists of around 280,000 distinct CDR3 sequences, under 9.5% of them appearing once. These sequences were also reported in another study, on yellow fever vaccine responses in identical twins.

Sequences were obtained from memory (CD45RO+) T cells sorted from blood. These receptors were taken from a woman aged 18-35 years in good health.

This clonotype was observed at least ten times. This chain joins TRBV5-1 and TRBJ2-1; 11 positions match TRBD2. The CDR3 length is 16 residues. Trimming cost V 4 bases and J 4 bases; bases outside gene matches: 7. Germline V gene lookup returns CDR1 SGHRS and CDR2 YFSETQ. CDR3 coding DNA: TGCGCCAGCAGCCGAACTAGCGGGAGCTCATACAATGAGCAGTTCTTC. It encodes CASSRTSGSSYNEQFF.

The sample holds many counts of this clonotype. The chain couples TRBV6-1 to TRBJ1-2; TRBD1 agrees at 8 bases. V was pared by 4 bases and J by 4 bases, with 11 bases of the junction left unmatched. CDR3 size: 16 residues. CDR1 is MNHNS and CDR2 is SASEGT in the germline V gene. In DNA, the CDR3 is TGTGCCAGCAGTGCGGGACAGGCTCGGGGTAGCTATGGCTACACCTTC. This translates into CASSAGQARGSYGYTF.

This rearrangement joins TRBV19 to TRBJ2-3, with D perhaps TRBD2 (6 bases). This CDR3 has 14 amino acids. V shed 7 bases and J shed 2 bases, with 13 bases lying between them. Germline CDR1 reads LNHDA; CDR2 reads SQIVND (reference sequence). In DNA, the CDR3 is TGTGCCAGTAAATTAGGACTATACACAGATACGCAGTATTTT. Its translation is CASKLGLYTDTQYF.

The rearrangement links TRBV10-3 to TRBJ1-6; D not resolved. Trimming took off 2 bases at V and 7 bases at J, with 12 bases between the two ends. The length of the CDR3 is 15 residues. Germline V lookup: CDR1 ENHRY, CDR2 SYGVKD. CDR3 in DNA: TGTGCCATCAGTGAGGGACGGCATAACAATTCACCCCTCCACTTT. Amino acid sequence: CAISEGRHNNSPLHF.

This clonotype was observed a handful of times. The chain's CDR3 is CASNKREVQETQYF. The CDR3 DNA sequence: TGTGCCAGCAACAAGCGGGAGGTCCAAGAGACCCAGTACTTC. This chain joins TRBV5-8 and TRBJ2-5; 9 bases are shared with TRBD2. The CDR3 loop spans 14 amino acids. V lost 6 bases to trimming and J lost 1 base; unmatched junction nucleotides: 4. CDR1 and CDR2 from the germline V gene are SGHTS and YDEGEE.

This clonotype was seen many times. This chain connects TRBV2 to TRBJ2-5; TRBD1 matches 9 bases. The CDR3 is 12 residues long. Looked up from germline, CDR1 is SNHLY and CDR2 is FYNNEI. J lost 4 bases, V lost 6 bases, and 0 bases had no gene match. In DNA, the CDR3 is TGTGCCAGCAGGGGACAGGGAGAGACCCAGTACTTC. This encodes CASRGQGETQYF.